This TCR beta chain is from a study of blood T cell repertoires in COVID-19. Study information: The United States, Italy and Spain were the sources of the acute and convalescent COVID-19 samples.

Libraries were prepared by immunoSEQ multiplex PCR; TCRdb keeps only in-frame clonotypes and omits some of them. The profile shows around 400,000 clones, around nine tenths of them singletons. The germline gives CDR1 ENHRY, CDR2 SYGVKD. V lost 1 base and J lost 7; bases outside the gene matches: 6. This CDR3 has 14 amino acids. The table lists this clone with a count of one. Sequencing was done on a sample of PBMCs or T cells enriched from blood (not recorded which). The receptor was isolated from a woman aged 25 to 45 who had recovered from COVID-19. The chain couples TRBV10-3 to TRBJ2-5, with 7 bases fitting TRBD1. CDR3 loop: CAISEFKGALTQYF. The CDR3 DNA is TGTGCCATCAGTGAGTTCAAGGGGGCATTGACCCAGTACTTC.